This T cell receptor (beta chain) was observed in a study of blood T cells in healthy people across ages. A second PCR, run for roughly 7 to 11 cycles, used a sample-barcoded 5' primer plus a J-beta primer mix. Each of the samples gave a minimum of 2.5 million paired-end reads that contained CDR3. TCRdb reprocessed the 5' RACE reads via MiXCR and lists one record per CDR3 protein. This repertoire shows over 500,000 distinct CDR3 sequences, roughly a quarter found once; its top ten account for approximately 3.6%. This sample also belongs to another study, concerning T cells of mothers and their children.

This sequence originates from a boy younger than 10 in good health. The specimen sequenced was blood.

CDR3 sequence reads: CASSWTVSGNTIYF. The CDR3 nucleotides are TGTGCCAGCAGCTGGACGGTCTCTGGAAACACCATATATTTT. The chain employs TRBV7-2 and TRBJ1-3; D gene uncertain. Trimming shortened V by 4 bases and J by 0 bases, and 7 bases separated the two germline ends. Germline CDR1 SGHTA, CDR2 FQGNSA. The CDR3 is made up of 14 amino acids.